This T cell receptor beta chain derives from a study of OX40 agonist ivuxolimab in advanced cancers. Study-wide results and limits: At 0.1 to 3.0 mg/kg and by week 6, clonal expansion occurred in CD4+ and CD8+ blood T cells. In general, CD8+ T cells held more expanded clones than CD4+ did, on average.

Assay used: immunoSEQ multiplex PCR; TCRdb lists only in-frame clones, some missing. Among around 29,000 clones listed, about four fifths were seen once. In the case of this clone: Its antigen is undetermined.

There are 16 residues in the CDR3. Trimming removed 0 bases from V and 6 bases from J; junction bases left unmatched: 6. Per the germline V gene, CDR1 is MGHRA and CDR2 is YSYEKL. The sample in question was CD4+ or CD8+ T cells sorted from blood, obtained in a trial of the OX40 agonist ivuxolimab. The TCR sequence derives from an adult with an advanced solid tumor such as melanoma, head and neck, liver or kidney cancer. The chain is built from TRBV4-1 and TRBJ2-1; 9 bases match TRBD1. CDR3 sequence: CASSQEVGQGVNEQFF. The CDR3 DNA reads as TGCGCCAGCAGCCAAGAGGTGGGACAGGGAGTCAATGAGCAGTTCTTC.